The clone carrying this T cell receptor beta chain was counted many times. The entry originates in a study of T cells in Graves' hyperthyroidism and ophthalmopathy. CDR1 is MNHEY, CDR2 SMNVEV, per germline (reference sequence). The junction had 6 bases not matched to a gene; V was cut back by 4 bases and J by 5 bases. The CDR3 is 15 amino acids. Researchers took RNA transcripts and amplified the TCR beta CDR3 regions from them. HTBI primers drove first-round RT-PCR of the TCR CDR3. One entry per CDR3 protein results from TCRdb running MiXCR on the multiplex PCR reads. This table has 350,000 to 450,000 distinct CDR3 sequences, approximately 15% appearing once.

The material sequenced was blood. The gene calls are TRBV27 and TRBJ2-2; 8 bases agree with TRBD1. This clonotype was obtained from a woman aged 60-70 years with Graves' hyperthyroidism. CDR3 coding DNA: TGTGCCAGCAGTTCCGGACAGGGTGGGACCGGGGAGCTGTTTTTT. This gives the protein CASSSGQGGTGELFF.